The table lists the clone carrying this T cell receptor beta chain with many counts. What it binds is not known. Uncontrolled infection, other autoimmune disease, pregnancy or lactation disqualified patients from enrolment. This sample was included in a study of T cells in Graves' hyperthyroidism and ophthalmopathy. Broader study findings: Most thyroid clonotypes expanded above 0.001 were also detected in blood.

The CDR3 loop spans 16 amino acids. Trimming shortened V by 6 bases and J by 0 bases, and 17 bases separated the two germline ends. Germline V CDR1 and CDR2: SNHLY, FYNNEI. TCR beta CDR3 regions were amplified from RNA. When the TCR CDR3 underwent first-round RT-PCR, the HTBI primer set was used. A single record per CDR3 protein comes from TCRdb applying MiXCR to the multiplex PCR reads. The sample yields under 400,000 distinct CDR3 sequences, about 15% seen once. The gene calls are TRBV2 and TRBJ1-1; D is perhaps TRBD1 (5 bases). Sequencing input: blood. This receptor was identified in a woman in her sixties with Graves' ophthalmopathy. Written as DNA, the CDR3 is TGTGCCAGCAGGAGGGGCCAGGTCCTAATGAACACTGAAGCTTTCTTT. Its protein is CASRRGQVLMNTEAFF.